Following are 17 T cell receptor beta chains from one sample sequenced in a study of T cell changes during pregnancy in multiple sclerosis. Repertoires were generated with immunoSEQ multiplex PCR, while TCRdb's copy carries only in-frame clones and drops some. This table has some 96,000 clones, about 90% appearing once. The sample here was peripheral blood, taken after pregnancy. The origin of the receptors is a female donor with multiple sclerosis, enrolled in a pregnancy study.

The chain has TRBV6-1 and TRBJ1-3, with a weak D call TRBD1 (6 bases). Germline CDR1 and CDR2: MNHNS and SASEGT. With 6 bases removed from V and 0 bases from J, the gap between germline ends came to 12 bases. This CDR3 spans 15 amino acids. The CDR3, as DNA: TGTGCCAGCAGGGGGGGAGGGGGCTCTGGAAACACCATATATTTT. Translation: CASRGGGGSGNTIYF.

This clone was counted a few times. J is TRBJ1-1 and V is TRBV30; unclear D gene. Looked up from germline, CDR1 is GTSNPN and CDR2 is SVGIG (reference sequence). Trimming shortened V by 4 bases and J by 1 base, and 10 bases separated the two germline ends. CDR3 length: 13 residues. CDR3 nucleotides: TGTGCCTGGACTAGCAGATCGAACACTGAAGCTTTCTTT. This translates into CAWTSRSNTEAFF.

The V and J genes are TRBV11-2 and TRBJ2-7, with D possibly TRBD2 on 6 matching bases. V was trimmed by 2 bases and J by 4 bases, leaving 9 bases between them. Germline CDR1 and CDR2: SGHAT and FQNNGV. This CDR3 is built from 13 residues. The CDR3 is CASSLLSGYEQYF. In nucleotides, the CDR3 is TGTGCCAGCAGCTTATTGAGCGGGTACGAGCAGTACTTC.

V usage is TRBV29-1 and J usage is TRBJ2-5; a weak D match, TRBD2 (5 bases). The CDR3 is 14 residues long. Deletions cut 4 bases from V and 2 bases from J, with 14 bases between. Germline values: CDR1 SQVTM, CDR2 ANQGSEA. CDR3 nucleotide sequence: TGCAGCGTTGTTCGTTCTGAGCGGCAAGAGACCCAGTACTTC. Its protein is CSVVRSERQETQYF.

The chain employs TRBV10-3 and TRBJ1-5, with D possibly being TRBD1 (5 bases). There are 13 residues in the CDR3. V shed 6 bases and J shed 5 bases, with 11 bases lying between them. CDR1 and CDR2 from the germline V gene are ENHRY and SYGVKD. CDR3 coding DNA: TGTGCCATCAGAGCCAGGGAGGATCAGCCCCAGCATTTT. Translating gives CAIRAREDQPQHF.

The V gene is TRBV9, the J gene TRBJ2-2; perhaps TRBD2 as D (5 bases). Trimming removed 1 base at V and 7 bases at J, with 17 bases between. Looked up from germline, CDR1 is SGDLS and CDR2 is YYNGEE. The CDR3 spans 16 residues. The CDR3 DNA sequence: TGTGCCAGCAGCGTAAGGACTCCAGGTGGAGTCGGGGAGCTGTTTTTT. Protein sequence: CASSVRTPGGVGELFF.

A single count supports this clone. The rearrangement uses TRBV5-1 and TRBJ1-1; D perhaps matches TRBD1 (5 bases). Germline V CDR1 and CDR2: SGHRS, YFSETQ. V lost 1 base, J lost 3 bases, and 7 bases lay in between. The CDR3 loop spans 13 amino acids. The CDR3 protein is CASSLLQDTEAFF. CDR3 DNA sequence: TGCGCCAGCAGCTTGCTACAGGACACTGAAGCTTTCTTT.

The genes are TRBV13 and TRBJ2-3; D gene uncertain. V lost 3 bases, J lost 1 base, and 11 bases lay in between. Germline CDR1 reads PRHDT; CDR2 reads FYEKMQ (reference sequence). The CDR3 consists of 15 residues. The CDR3 DNA follows: TGTGCCAGCAGCTTCCGAGGCTCGGGCACAGATACGCAGTATTTT. Protein: CASSFRGSGTDTQYF.

The chain links TRBV18 to TRBJ1-5; TRBD1 matches at 7 bases. The CDR3 is 14 residues long. CDR1 is KGHSH and CDR2 is LQKENI in the germline V gene. Trimming cost V 6 bases and J 8 bases; bases outside gene matches: 10. The CDR3: CASSPGQSSEPQHF. CDR3 nucleotides: TGTGCCAGCTCTCCGGGACAGAGTTCTGAGCCCCAGCATTTT.

This chain uses TRBV4-3 with TRBJ1-2, with 8 bases matching TRBD1. Losses at the gene ends were 0 bases for V and 2 bases for J; bases not matched to a gene: 2. This CDR3 contains 15 residues. The germline V gene encodes CDR1 LGHNA and CDR2 YSLEER. The CDR3 region has the DNA TGCGCCAGCAGCCAAGATGACAGGGGAAACTATGGCTACACCTTC. It is translated as CASSQDDRGNYGYTF.

V gene TRBV19 combines with J gene TRBJ2-7; 7 bases align to TRBD1. V gave up 5 bases and J gave up 3 bases; unmatched junction bases: 4. Germline V gene sequence: CDR1 LNHDA, CDR2 SQIVND (reference sequence). This CDR3 has 13 amino acids. The CDR3 DNA sequence: TGTGCCAGTAGTCTCCGGGACAGCTACGAGCAGTACTTC. It specifies CASSLRDSYEQYF. Based on the CDR3 plus reference TRBV19 and TRBJ2-7, the full variable domain is DGGITQSPKYLFRKEGQNVTLSCEQNLNHDAMYWYRQDPGQGLRLIYYSQIVNDFQKGDIAEGYSVSREKKESFPLTVTSAQKNPTAFYLCASSLRDSYEQYFGPGTRLTVT.

This sequence joins TRBV6-5 and TRBJ1-2; D gene ambiguous. The CDR3 loop spans 15 amino acids. V lost 2 bases, J lost 4 bases, and 14 bases lay in between. The germline CDR1 and CDR2 sequences are MNHEY and SVGAGI. The CDR3 here is CASSYRRVVGYGYTF. The CDR3 nucleotides are TGTGCCAGCAGTTACCGGAGGGTGGTAGGCTATGGCTACACCTTC.

The CDR3 protein is CSVAGQAAAPAPAFF. As DNA, the CDR3 is TGCAGCGTTGCGGGACAGGCGGCAGCCCCGGCCCCTGCTTTCTTT. The J gene is TRBJ1-1, the V gene TRBV29-1; TRBD1 agrees at 8 bases. CDR1 is SQVTM and CDR2 is ANQGSEA in the germline V gene. The CDR3 totals 15 residues. J was trimmed by 11 bases and V by 4 bases; bases with no gene match: 18. The full variable domain, completed using reference TRBV29-1 and TRBJ1-1, is SAVISQKPSRDICQRGTSLTIQCQVDSQVTMMFWYRQQPGQSLTLIATANQGSEATYESGFVIDKFPISRPNLTFSTLTVSNMSPEDSSIYLCSVAGQAAAPAPAFFGQGTRLTVV.

The V call is TRBV19, the J call TRBJ1-2, with 8 positions matching TRBD1. The junction had 8 bases not matched to a gene; V was cut back by 7 bases and J by 7 bases. Germline V gene sequence: CDR1 LNHDA, CDR2 SQIVND (reference sequence). The CDR3 totals 13 residues. The CDR3 bases are TGTGCCAGTACTCGGACAGGGTCAATTGGCTACACCTTC. Translation: CASTRTGSIGYTF. The full variable domain, rest sourced from reference TRBV19 and TRBJ1-2, is DGGITQSPKYLFRKEGQNVTLSCEQNLNHDAMYWYRQDPGQGLRLIYYSQIVNDFQKGDIAEGYSVSREKKESFPLTVTSAQKNPTAFYLCASTRTGSIGYTFGSGTRLTVV.

The genes are TRBV7-2 and TRBJ1-1; 8 positions agree with TRBD1. Germline V gives CDR1 SGHTA, CDR2 FQGNSA. The length of the CDR3 is 14 residues. Trimming at V came to 6 bases and at J to 6 bases, leaving 9 bases not matched to a gene. As DNA, the CDR3 is TGTGCCAGCAGACTACAGGGGGAGTACGCTGAAGCTTTCTTT. It translates to CASRLQGEYAEAFF.

This clone appeared a single time. The chain links TRBV30 to TRBJ2-7; possible D gene TRBD2, 6 bases. CDR3 length: 13 residues. V was clipped by 7 bases and J by 0 bases, with 13 bases between them. The germline V gene has CDR1 GTSNPN and CDR2 SVGIG (reference sequence). The CDR3 sequence is CALTWGDSYEQYF. The CDR3, as DNA: TGTGCCTTGACCTGGGGGGACTCCTACGAGCAGTACTTC.

This clone appeared a single time. The V gene is TRBV4-1, the J gene TRBJ1-2; D is undetermined. The CDR3 loop spans 12 amino acids. Trimming cost V 0 bases and J 4 bases, with 3 bases left between them. CDR1 and CDR2 (germline): MGHRA, YSYEKL. CDR3 loop: CASSQDSYGYTF. The CDR3 DNA is TGCGCCAGCAGCCAAGACTCCTATGGCTACACCTTC.